The 28 T cell receptor beta chains given below trace back to one sample, sequenced in a study of blood T cell repertoires in COVID-19. Sequenced by immunoSEQ multiplex PCR; TCRdb stores in-frame clones only, minus some. The sample contains fewer than 250,000 clones, around 90% of which appear only once. The sequencing sample was made of peripheral blood. These receptors all stem from a man aged 25 to 40 with COVID-19, enrolled during active disease.

The chain employs TRBV6-6 and TRBJ2-7, with 11 bases aligning to TRBD1. V trimming: 6 bases; J trimming: 5 bases; junction bases outside the gene matches: 9. Germline loops: CDR1 MNHNY, CDR2 SVGAGI (reference sequence). The CDR3 length is 15 residues. CDR3 residues: CASRRRDRGGDEQYF. The DNA for the CDR3 is TGTGCCAGCAGGCGAAGGGACAGGGGGGGCGACGAGCAGTACTTC.

This chain connects TRBV2 to TRBJ2-5, with a possible D match to TRBD2 (5 bases). CDR3 size: 12 residues. Trimming removed 8 bases from V and 7 bases from J, with 14 bases in between. CDR1 is SNHLY and CDR2 is FYNNEI in the germline V gene. CDR3 loop: CASWVEAATQYF. The CDR3 bases are TGTGCCAGCTGGGTGGAGGCGGCGACCCAGTACTTC.

The genes are TRBV27 and TRBJ2-7; 10 positions agree with TRBD1. V lost 3 bases to trimming and J lost 4 bases; unmatched junction nucleotides: 3. The CDR3 length is 14 residues. Germline values: CDR1 MNHEY, CDR2 SMNVEV (reference sequence). CDR3 DNA: TGTGCCAGCAGTTTTGGGACAGGGGTTTACGAGCAGTACTTC. It codes for CASSFGTGVYEQYF.

In DNA, the CDR3 is TGTGCCAGCTCACCACAATTGACAGGGGACGAAAAACTGTTTTTT. Its protein product is CASSPQLTGDEKLFF. This chain connects TRBV18 to TRBJ1-4; TRBD1 agrees at 8 bases. J lost 8 bases, V lost 1 base, and 6 bases had no gene match. There are 15 residues in the CDR3. Germline assignment: CDR1 KGHSH and CDR2 LQKENI.

As DNA, the CDR3 is TGTGCCAGCAACGCACAGGGCCGGAACACTGAAGCTTTCTTT. Protein: CASNAQGRNTEAFF. The rearrangement links TRBV7-9 to TRBJ1-1; TRBD1 is a possible D gene (6 bases). The CDR3 consists of 14 residues. Germline CDR1 is SEHNR and CDR2 is FQNEAQ (reference sequence). V was clipped by 7 bases and J by 1 base, with 13 bases between them.

The chain carries TRBV13 and TRBJ1-1, with TRBD1 as a possible D gene (5 bases). The V gene's germline CDR1 is PRHDT and CDR2 FYEKMQ (reference sequence). The CDR3 runs to 15 residues. Trimming removed 5 bases from V and 1 base from J, with 14 bases in between. CDR3 sequence: CASSPHPDKNTEAFF. The CDR3 DNA sequence: TGTGCCAGCAGCCCCCACCCGGACAAGAACACTGAAGCTTTCTTT.

To note about this clone: The sample contains more than one DNA sequence encoding this CDR3. The chain recombines TRBV18 with TRBJ2-5, with 7 bases aligning to TRBD1. Germline V gene sequence: CDR1 KGHSH, CDR2 LQKENI. The CDR3 covers 14 residues. The V segment lost 2 bases and the J segment 2 bases; nucleotides outside the gene matches: 2. DNA for the CDR3: TGTGCCAGCTCACCAAGGGGACAGCAAGAGACCCAGTACTTC. This gives the protein CASSPRGQQETQYF.

This sequence joins TRBV5-1 and TRBJ2-1; a weak D match, TRBD1 (6 bases). V gave up 2 bases and J gave up 0 bases, with 12 bases separating them. The CDR3 sequence is 16 residues long. Per the germline V gene, CDR1 is SGHRS and CDR2 is YFSETQ. CDR3 loop: CASSFGQPISYNEQFF. The CDR3, as DNA: TGCGCCAGCAGCTTCGGACAGCCTATCTCCTACAATGAGCAGTTCTTC.

The chain carries TRBV7-2 and TRBJ1-1; no firm D call. The CDR3 runs to 14 residues. In germline, CDR1 is SGHTA, CDR2 FQGNSA. Trimming removed 6 bases from V and 3 bases from J, with 14 bases in between. CDR3 DNA sequence: TGTGCCAGCAGACTAGGTCGCCGGGACACTGAAGCTTTCTTT. Translating gives CASRLGRRDTEAFF. Full variable domain (outside the CDR3, taken from reference TRBV7-2 and TRBJ1-1): GAGVSQSPSNKVTEKGKDVELRCDPISGHTALYWYRQSLGQGLEFLIYFQGNSAPDKSGLPSDRFSAERTGGSVSTLTIQRTQQEDSAVYLCASRLGRRDTEAFFGQGTRLTVV.

DNA for the CDR3: TGTGCCAGCAGCCAAGATAGTACAGACTCCTATAATTCACCCCTCCACTTT. This gives the protein CASSQDSTDSYNSPLHF. This chain joins TRBV14 and TRBJ1-6; D is uncertain. Germline CDR1 and CDR2: SGHDN and FVKESK. The CDR3 loop spans 17 amino acids. V lost 0 bases and J lost 0, with 9 bases in between.

The chain carries TRBV9 and TRBJ1-4; D possibly corresponds to TRBD1 (6 bases). CDR3 size: 15 residues. V lost 0 bases, J lost 4 bases, and 10 bases lay in between. Germline loops: CDR1 SGDLS, CDR2 YYNGEE. The CDR3 DNA reads as TGTGCCAGCAGCGTAGCTCAGGGGAATAATGAAAAACTGTTTTTT. Its translation is CASSVAQGNNEKLFF.

This chain uses TRBV18 with TRBJ1-3, with D tentatively TRBD1 (5 bases). CDR3 length equals 15 residues. The ends were cut back, 2 bases at V and 2 bases at J, with 10 bases in the middle. CDR1 and CDR2 (germline): KGHSH, LQKENI. CDR3 amino acids: CASSPGGGAGNTIYF. The CDR3 DNA reads TGTGCCAGCTCACCAGGCGGAGGGGCTGGAAACACCATATATTTT. The variable domain in full, completed from reference TRBV18 and TRBJ1-3, reads NAGVMQNPRHLVRRRGQEARLRCSPMKGHSHVYWYRQLPEEGLKFMVYLQKENIIDESGMPKERFSAEFPKEGPSILRIQQVVRGDSAAYFCASSPGGGAGNTIYFGEGSWLTVV.

The genes are TRBV3-1 (or the pseudogene TRBV3-2) and TRBJ1-2; no definite D call. Trimming left V 0 bases short and J 10 bases short, with 15 bases between. This CDR3 is built from 14 residues. Looked up from germline, CDR1 is LGHDT and CDR2 is YNNKEL (reference sequence). The CDR3 reads CASSQDQTNVVYTF. Written as DNA, the CDR3 is TGTGCCAGCAGCCAAGATCAGACAAACGTTGTCTACACCTTC.

The CDR3 region is CASSPGLGGQYF. For the CDR3, the DNA is TGTGCCAGCAGCCCAGGACTAGGAGGGCAGTATTTT. V usage is TRBV7-2 and J usage is TRBJ2-3, with 7 bases lining up with TRBD2. The CDR3 runs 12 residues. J lost 11 bases, V lost 5 bases, and 7 bases had no gene match. The germline V gene has CDR1 SGHTA and CDR2 FQGNSA.

The rearrangement joins TRBV7-9 to TRBJ2-7; TRBD1 matches at 8 bases. In germline, CDR1 is SEHNR, CDR2 FQNEAQ (reference sequence). The CDR3 has 14 residues. V was pared by 0 bases and J by 5 bases, with 3 bases of the junction left unmatched. CDR3 DNA sequence: TGTGCCAGCAGCTTAGCCCCGGACAGGGACGAGCAGTACTTC. As protein: CASSLAPDRDEQYF.

Remarks on this clone: Other DNA sequences in this specimen translate into the identical CDR3. V gene TRBV6-1 combines with J gene TRBJ2-7; 8 nucleotides line up with TRBD1. This CDR3 has 14 residues. Germline V gene lookup returns CDR1 MNHNS and CDR2 SASEGT. V shed 2 bases, J shed 4 bases, and the junction held 4 bases outside the gene matches. This CDR3 reads CASSETGGTYEQYF. The DNA of the CDR3 is TGTGCCAGCAGTGAAACAGGGGGGACTTACGAGCAGTACTTC.

V gene TRBV4-2 combines with J gene TRBJ1-5; weak D call: TRBD1 (5 bases). Germline V gene lookup returns CDR1 LGHNA and CDR2 YNFKEQ. V gave up 3 bases and J gave up 2 bases, with 11 bases separating them. The CDR3 runs 15 residues. The CDR3 coding sequence is TGTGCCAGCAGCCAGGGTCAGGGCGGCAATCAGCCCCAGCATTTT. It encodes CASSQGQGGNQPQHF.

V gene TRBV5-1 combines with J gene TRBJ2-6; 7 bases agree with TRBD1. Germline loops: CDR1 SGHRS, CDR2 YFSETQ. The CDR3 spans 15 residues. The V and J ends lost 4 bases and 2 bases, in that order; junction bases with no gene match: 3. The CDR3 sequence is CASSPDRAGANVLTF. Here the CDR3 DNA reads TGCGCCAGCAGCCCTGACAGGGCTGGGGCCAACGTCCTGACTTTC.

This chain uses TRBV25-1 with TRBJ2-7, with 8 bases that match TRBD1. CDR1 is MGHDK and CDR2 is SYGVNS in the germline V gene. With V trimmed by 1 base and J by 4 bases, 9 bases remained unmatched. This CDR3 has 16 amino acids. CDR3 protein: CASSESRTGNKYEQYF. In DNA form, the CDR3 reads TGTGCCAGCAGTGAATCTAGGACAGGGAATAAGTACGAGCAGTACTTC.

The chain uses TRBV5-1 and TRBJ1-2; perhaps TRBD1 as D (5 bases). The germline V gene has CDR1 SGHRS and CDR2 YFSETQ. V shed 4 bases and J shed 7 bases, with 8 bases lying between them. The CDR3 loop spans 11 amino acids. The CDR3 is CASSPGLGYTF. The DNA for the CDR3 is TGCGCCAGCAGCCCGGGACTTGGCTACACCTTC.

V usage is TRBV9 and J usage is TRBJ1-1; tentatively, D is TRBD1 (5 bases). V lost 3 bases, J lost 1 base, and 7 bases lay in between. In germline, CDR1 is SGDLS, CDR2 YYNGEE. This CDR3 spans 13 amino acids. Here the CDR3 DNA reads TGTGCCAGCAGCGAAACAGGGAACACTGAAGCTTTCTTT. This codes for CASSETGNTEAFF.

The rearrangement links TRBV7-9 to TRBJ2-3, with D perhaps TRBD1 (6 bases). CDR1 and CDR2 (germline): SEHNR, FQNEAQ (reference sequence). The CDR3 has 16 amino acids. V lost 0 bases, J lost 0 bases, and 10 bases lay in between. CDR3 sequence (DNA): TGTGCCAGCAGCTTAGCGGACAGTTCTAGCACAGATACGCAGTATTTT. It is translated as CASSLADSSSTDTQYF.

This clone came up a few times. The J gene is TRBJ2-3, the V gene TRBV3-1 (or the pseudogene TRBV3-2); 10 bases agree with TRBD2. The CDR3 runs to 18 residues. Germline V gene sequence: CDR1 LGHDT, CDR2 YNNKEL (reference sequence). V trimming: 1 base; J trimming: 0 bases; junction bases outside the gene matches: 7. The CDR3 reads CASSQVAGGTTSTDTQYF. The CDR3 DNA sequence: TGTGCCAGCAGCCAAGTAGCGGGGGGCACAACTAGCACAGATACGCAGTATTTT.

The rearrangement joins TRBV9 to TRBJ2-1; TRBD2 matches 11 bases. The V gene's germline CDR1 is SGDLS and CDR2 YYNGEE. The junction had 5 bases not matched to a gene; V was cut back by 4 bases and J by 5 bases. The CDR3 contains 15 residues. For the CDR3, the DNA is TGTGCCAGCAGCAGATTAGCGGGGGGGAACAATGAGCAGTTCTTC. Translated, it gives CASSRLAGGNNEQFF.

The V call is TRBV5-1, the J call TRBJ1-4; a weak D match, TRBD1 (6 bases). The ends were cut back, 4 bases at V and 7 bases at J, with 17 bases in the middle. Germline values: CDR1 SGHRS, CDR2 YFSETQ. There are 15 residues in the CDR3. This CDR3 is CASSERQGLGEKLFF. For the CDR3, the DNA is TGCGCCAGCAGCGAGCGTCAGGGGCTGGGTGAAAAACTGTTTTTT.

The V and J genes are TRBV5-5 and TRBJ2-7; D unclear. The CDR3 covers 13 residues. Germline V CDR1 and CDR2: SGHKS, YYEKEE (reference sequence). Trimming cost V 2 bases and J 0 bases, with 6 bases left between them. CDR3 bases: TGTGCCAGCAGCTTCGGCGGCTCCTACGAGCAGTACTTC. Encoded protein: CASSFGGSYEQYF.

The table lists this clone with a count of one. The V and J genes are TRBV7-7 and TRBJ1-1; 12 nucleotides align to TRBD1. The germline V gene encodes CDR1 SSHAT and CDR2 FNYEAQ (reference sequence). This CDR3 is built from 19 residues. V was clipped by 5 bases and J by 4 bases; unmatched bases: 17. This chain's CDR3 is CASSPQPSGTGGSGTEAFF. CDR3 coding DNA: TGTGCCAGCAGCCCACAACCCTCCGGGACAGGGGGCTCGGGCACTGAAGCTTTCTTT.

The chain recombines TRBV3-1 (or the pseudogene TRBV3-2) with TRBJ1-2; D uncertain. Per germline, CDR1 LGHDT and CDR2 YNNKEL (reference sequence). Deletions cut 5 bases from V and 8 bases from J, with 9 bases between. The CDR3 length is 11 residues. The DNA of the CDR3 is TGTGCCAGCAGCACTAATGAGGGCTACACCTTC. Amino acid sequence: CASSTNEGYTF.